Given below is one T cell receptor (beta chain) in context. This sample was taken from a study of PD-L1 blockade in urothelial cancer. Study at large: Individuals in the cohort had been given 0 to 3 earlier chemotherapy regimens.

The time point is: pretreatment peripheral blood. This table comes from immunoSEQ multiplex PCR, and its TCRdb copy is limited to in-frame clones, with some not included. The sample lists approximately 39,000 clones, around four fifths occurring once. This receptor was taken from a man older than 75 with urothelial cancer. Sequences were derived from PBMCs, sampled around atezolizumab (anti-PD-L1) treatment.

CDR3 amino acids: CASSLYQARNTEAFF. The CDR3 DNA sequence: TGTGCCAGCAGTTTGTACCAGGCGAGGAACACTGAAGCTTTCTTT. The chain is built from TRBV27 and TRBJ1-1; D is unresolved. The germline V gene has CDR1 MNHEY and CDR2 SMNVEV (reference sequence). V was pared by 3 bases and J by 1 base, with 12 bases between. The CDR3 spans 15 residues.